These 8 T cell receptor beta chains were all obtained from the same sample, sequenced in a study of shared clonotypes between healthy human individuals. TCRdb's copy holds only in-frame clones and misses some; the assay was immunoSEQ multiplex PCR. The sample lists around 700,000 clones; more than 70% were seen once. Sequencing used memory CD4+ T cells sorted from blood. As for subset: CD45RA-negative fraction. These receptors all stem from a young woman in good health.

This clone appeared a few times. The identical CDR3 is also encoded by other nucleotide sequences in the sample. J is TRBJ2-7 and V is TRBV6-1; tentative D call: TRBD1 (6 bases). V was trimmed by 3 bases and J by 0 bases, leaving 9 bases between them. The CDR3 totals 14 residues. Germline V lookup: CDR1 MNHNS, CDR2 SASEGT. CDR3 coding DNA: TGTGCCAGCAGTGACCAGGGGATCTCCTACGAGCAGTACTTC. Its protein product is CASSDQGISYEQYF.

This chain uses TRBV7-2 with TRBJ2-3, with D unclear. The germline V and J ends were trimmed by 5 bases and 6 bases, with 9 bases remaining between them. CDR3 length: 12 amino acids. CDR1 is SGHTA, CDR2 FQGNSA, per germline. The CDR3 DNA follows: TGTGCCAGCAGCAAACAAAGGGATACGCAGTATTTT. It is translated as CASSKQRDTQYF.

The CDR3, as DNA: TGTGCCAACCCACGCTCCGGCGGGAGGGCCGCCGGGGAGCTGTTTTTT. This encodes CANPRSGGRAAGELFF. V and J are TRBV11-3 and TRBJ2-2; 9 bases map to TRBD2. V lost 10 bases to trimming and J lost 6 bases; unmatched junction nucleotides: 15. Germline loops: CDR1 SGHNT, CDR2 YENEEA. CDR3 length equals 16 residues.

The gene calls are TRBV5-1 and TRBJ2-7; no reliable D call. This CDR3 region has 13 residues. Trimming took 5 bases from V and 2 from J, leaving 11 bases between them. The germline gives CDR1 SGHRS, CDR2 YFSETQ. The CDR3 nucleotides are TGCGCCAGCAGACCTGTGGGAACCTACGAGCAGTACTTC. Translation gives CASRPVGTYEQYF.

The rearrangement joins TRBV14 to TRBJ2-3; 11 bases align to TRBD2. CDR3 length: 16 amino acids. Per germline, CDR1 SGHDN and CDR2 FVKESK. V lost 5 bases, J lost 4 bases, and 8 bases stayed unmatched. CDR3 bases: TGTGCCAGCAGCTCCCGACTAGCGGGAAGGGCAGATACGCAGTATTTT. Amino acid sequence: CASSSRLAGRADTQYF.

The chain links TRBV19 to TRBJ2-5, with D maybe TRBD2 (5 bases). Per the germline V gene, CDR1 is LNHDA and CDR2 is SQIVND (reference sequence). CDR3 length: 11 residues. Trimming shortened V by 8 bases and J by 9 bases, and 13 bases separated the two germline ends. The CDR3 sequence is CASVAKRAQYF. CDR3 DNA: TGTGCCAGTGTCGCGAAGAGGGCCCAGTACTTC.

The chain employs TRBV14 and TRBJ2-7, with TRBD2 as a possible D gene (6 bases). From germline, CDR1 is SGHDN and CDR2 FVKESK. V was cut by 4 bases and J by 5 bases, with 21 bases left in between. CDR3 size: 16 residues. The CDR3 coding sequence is TGTGCCAGCAGCCGGCTTAGCGGAGCTTCCTTCCACGAGCAGTACTTC. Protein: CASSRLSGASFHEQYF.

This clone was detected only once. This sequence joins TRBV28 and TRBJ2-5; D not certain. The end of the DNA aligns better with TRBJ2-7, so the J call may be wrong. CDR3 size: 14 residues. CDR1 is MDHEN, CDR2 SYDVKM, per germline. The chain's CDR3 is CASSSLVRSYEQYF. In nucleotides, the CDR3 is TGTGCCAGCAGTTCCCTGGTACGCTCCTACGAGCAGTACTTC.